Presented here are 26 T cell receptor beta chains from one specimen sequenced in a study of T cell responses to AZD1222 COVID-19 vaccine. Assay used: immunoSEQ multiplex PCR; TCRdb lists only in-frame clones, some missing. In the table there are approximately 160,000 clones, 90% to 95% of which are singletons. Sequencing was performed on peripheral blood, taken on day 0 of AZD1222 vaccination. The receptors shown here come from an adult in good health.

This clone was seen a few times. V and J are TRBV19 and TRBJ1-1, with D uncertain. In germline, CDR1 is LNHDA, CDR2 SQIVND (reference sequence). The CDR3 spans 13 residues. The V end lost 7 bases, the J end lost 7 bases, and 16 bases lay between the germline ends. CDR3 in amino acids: CASTIGVSGEAFF. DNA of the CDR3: TGTGCCAGTACGATCGGGGTTTCGGGTGAAGCTTTCTTT. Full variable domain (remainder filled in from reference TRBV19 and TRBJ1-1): DGGITQSPKYLFRKEGQNVTLSCEQNLNHDAMYWYRQDPGQGLRLIYYSQIVNDFQKGDIAEGYSVSREKKESFPLTVTSAQKNPTAFYLCASTIGVSGEAFFGQGTRLTVV.

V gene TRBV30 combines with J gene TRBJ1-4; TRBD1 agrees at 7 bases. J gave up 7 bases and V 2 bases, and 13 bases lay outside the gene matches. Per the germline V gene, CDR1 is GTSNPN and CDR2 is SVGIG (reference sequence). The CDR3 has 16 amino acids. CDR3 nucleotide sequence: TGTGCCTGGAGTCTGTCTAAGACAGGGTTAGCTGAAAAACTGTTTTTT. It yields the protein CAWSLSKTGLAEKLFF.

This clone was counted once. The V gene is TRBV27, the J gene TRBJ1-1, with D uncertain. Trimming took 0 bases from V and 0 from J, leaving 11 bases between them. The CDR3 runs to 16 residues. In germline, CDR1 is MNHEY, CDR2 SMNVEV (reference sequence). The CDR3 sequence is CASSLSGGLMNTEAFF. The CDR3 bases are TGTGCCAGCAGTTTATCGGGTGGACTCATGAACACTGAAGCTTTCTTT.

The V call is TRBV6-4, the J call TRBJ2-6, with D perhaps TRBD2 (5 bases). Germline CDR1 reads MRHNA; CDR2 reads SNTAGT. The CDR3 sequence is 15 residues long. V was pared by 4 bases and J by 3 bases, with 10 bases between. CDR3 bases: TGTGCCAGCAGTGTAGGAGGATTTGGGGCCAACGTCCTGACTTTC. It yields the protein CASSVGGFGANVLTF.

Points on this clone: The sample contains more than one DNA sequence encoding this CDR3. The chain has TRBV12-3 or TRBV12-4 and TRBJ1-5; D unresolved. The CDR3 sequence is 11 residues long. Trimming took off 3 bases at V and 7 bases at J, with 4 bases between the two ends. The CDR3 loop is CASSLGQPQHF. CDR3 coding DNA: TGTGCCAGCAGTTTGGGGCAGCCCCAGCATTTT.

The chain's CDR3 is CASSGGEVNEKLFF. The CDR3 nucleotides read TGCGCCAGCAGCGGAGGTGAGGTGAATGAAAAACTGTTTTTT. The chain carries TRBV5-1 and TRBJ1-4, with D hard to call. V shed 4 bases and J shed 5 bases, with 12 bases lying between them. This CDR3 is 14 amino acids long. Germline V gene lookup returns CDR1 SGHRS and CDR2 YFSETQ.

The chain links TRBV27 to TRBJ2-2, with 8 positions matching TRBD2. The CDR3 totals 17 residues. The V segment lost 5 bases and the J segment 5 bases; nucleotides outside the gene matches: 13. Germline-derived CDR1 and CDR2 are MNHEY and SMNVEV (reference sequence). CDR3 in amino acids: CASSKAAGGLLTGELFF. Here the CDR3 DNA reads TGTGCCAGCAGTAAGGCTGCGGGGGGCCTCTTGACCGGGGAGCTGTTTTTT.

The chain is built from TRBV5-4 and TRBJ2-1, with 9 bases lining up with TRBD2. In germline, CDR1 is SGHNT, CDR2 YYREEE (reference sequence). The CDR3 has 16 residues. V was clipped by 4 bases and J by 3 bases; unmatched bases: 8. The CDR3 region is CASSPLTSGLYNEQFF. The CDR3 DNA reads TGTGCCAGCAGCCCCCTGACTAGCGGTCTCTACAATGAGCAGTTCTTC.

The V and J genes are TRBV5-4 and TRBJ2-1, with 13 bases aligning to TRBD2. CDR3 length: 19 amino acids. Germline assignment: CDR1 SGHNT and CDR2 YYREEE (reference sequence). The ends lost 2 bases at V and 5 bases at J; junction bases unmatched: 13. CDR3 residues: CASSFLSPRLAGGNNEQFF. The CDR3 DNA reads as TGTGCCAGCAGCTTTCTATCCCCCCGACTAGCGGGGGGCAACAATGAGCAGTTCTTC.

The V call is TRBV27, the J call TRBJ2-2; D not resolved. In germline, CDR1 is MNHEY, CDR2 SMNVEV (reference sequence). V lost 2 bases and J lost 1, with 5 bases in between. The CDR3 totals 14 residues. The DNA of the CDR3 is TGTGCCAGCAGTTTAAAGGTGAACACCGGGGAGCTGTTTTTT. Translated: CASSLKVNTGELFF.

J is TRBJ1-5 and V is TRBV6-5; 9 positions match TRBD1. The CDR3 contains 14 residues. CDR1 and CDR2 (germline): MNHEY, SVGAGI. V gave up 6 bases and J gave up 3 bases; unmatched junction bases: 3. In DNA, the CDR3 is TGTGCCAGCAGGGGACAGGGCTACAATCAGCCCCAGCATTTT. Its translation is CASRGQGYNQPQHF.

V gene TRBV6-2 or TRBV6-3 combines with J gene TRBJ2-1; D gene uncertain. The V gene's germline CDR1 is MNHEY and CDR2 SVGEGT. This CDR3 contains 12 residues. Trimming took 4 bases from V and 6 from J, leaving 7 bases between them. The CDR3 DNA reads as TGTGCCAGCAGTTCTAGGGTCAATGAGCAGTTCTTC. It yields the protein CASSSRVNEQFF.

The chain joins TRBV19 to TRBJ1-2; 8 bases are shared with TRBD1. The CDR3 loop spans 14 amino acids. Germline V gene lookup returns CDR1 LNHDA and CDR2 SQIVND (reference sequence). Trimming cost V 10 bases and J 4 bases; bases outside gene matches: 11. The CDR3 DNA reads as TGTGCCACCAAAGTTGTCCAGGGGGCCTATGGCTACACCTTC. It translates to CATKVVQGAYGYTF.

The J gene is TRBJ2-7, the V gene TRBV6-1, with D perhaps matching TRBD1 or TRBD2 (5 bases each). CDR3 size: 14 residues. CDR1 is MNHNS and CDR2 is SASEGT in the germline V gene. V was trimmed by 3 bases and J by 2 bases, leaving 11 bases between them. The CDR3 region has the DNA TGTGCCAGCAGTGAGCCCGGGGCTACCTACGAGCAGTACTTC. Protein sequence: CASSEPGATYEQYF.

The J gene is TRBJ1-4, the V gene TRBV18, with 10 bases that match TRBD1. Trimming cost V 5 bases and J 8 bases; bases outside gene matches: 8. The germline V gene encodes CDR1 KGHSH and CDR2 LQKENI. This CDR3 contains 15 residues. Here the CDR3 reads CASSEGTGAIEKLFF. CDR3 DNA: TGTGCCAGCTCAGAGGGGACAGGGGCAATCGAAAAACTGTTTTTT.

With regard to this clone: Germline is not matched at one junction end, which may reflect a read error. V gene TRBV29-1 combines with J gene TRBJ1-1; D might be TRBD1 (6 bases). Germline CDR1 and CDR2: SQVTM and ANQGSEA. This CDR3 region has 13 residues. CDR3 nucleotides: TGCAGCGTCAGACAGGTTCTGAAGACTGAAGCTTTCTTT. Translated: CSVRQVLKTEAFF.

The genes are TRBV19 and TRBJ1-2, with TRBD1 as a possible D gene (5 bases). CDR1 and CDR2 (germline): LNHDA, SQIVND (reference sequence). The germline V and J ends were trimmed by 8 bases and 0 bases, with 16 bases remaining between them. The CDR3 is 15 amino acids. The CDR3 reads CASRGGNIANYGYTF. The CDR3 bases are TGTGCCAGTCGCGGGGGAAACATCGCTAACTATGGCTACACCTTC.

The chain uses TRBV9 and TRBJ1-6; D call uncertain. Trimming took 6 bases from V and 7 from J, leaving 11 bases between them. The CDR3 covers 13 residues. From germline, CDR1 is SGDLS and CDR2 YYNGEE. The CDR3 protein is CASTRDGNSPLHF. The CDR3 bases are TGTGCCAGCACTCGAGACGGAAATTCACCCCTCCACTTT.

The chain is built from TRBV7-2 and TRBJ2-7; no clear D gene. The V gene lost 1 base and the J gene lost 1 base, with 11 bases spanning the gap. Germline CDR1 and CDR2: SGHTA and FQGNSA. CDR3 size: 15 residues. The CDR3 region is CASSLVRLESYEQYF. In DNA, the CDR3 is TGTGCCAGCAGCTTAGTCCGTCTGGAGTCCTACGAGCAGTACTTC.

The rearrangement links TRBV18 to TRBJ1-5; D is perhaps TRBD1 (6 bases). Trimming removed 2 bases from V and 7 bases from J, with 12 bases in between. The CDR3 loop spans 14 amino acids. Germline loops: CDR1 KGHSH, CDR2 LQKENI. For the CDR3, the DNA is TGTGCCAGCTCACCATCAGGGGCTGAACAGCCCCAGCATTTT. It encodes CASSPSGAEQPQHF.

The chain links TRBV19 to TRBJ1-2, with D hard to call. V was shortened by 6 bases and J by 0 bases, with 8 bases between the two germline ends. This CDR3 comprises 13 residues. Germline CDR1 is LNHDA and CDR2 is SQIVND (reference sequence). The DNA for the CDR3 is TGTGCCAGTAGGGAACAGACTAACTATGGCTACACCTTC. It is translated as CASREQTNYGYTF.

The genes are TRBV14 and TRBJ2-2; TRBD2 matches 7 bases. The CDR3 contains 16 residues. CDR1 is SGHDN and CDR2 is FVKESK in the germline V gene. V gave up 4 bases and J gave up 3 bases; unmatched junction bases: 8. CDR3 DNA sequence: TGTGCCAGCAGCCCCTGGGGGAGGGGCTACACCGGGGAGCTGTTTTTT. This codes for CASSPWGRGYTGELFF. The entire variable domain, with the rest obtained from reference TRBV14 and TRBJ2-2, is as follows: EAGVTQFPSHSVIEKGQTVTLRCDPISGHDNLYWYRRVMGKEIKFLLHFVKESKQDESGMPNNRFLAERTGGTYSTLKVQPAELEDSGVYFCASSPWGRGYTGELFFGEGSRLTVL.

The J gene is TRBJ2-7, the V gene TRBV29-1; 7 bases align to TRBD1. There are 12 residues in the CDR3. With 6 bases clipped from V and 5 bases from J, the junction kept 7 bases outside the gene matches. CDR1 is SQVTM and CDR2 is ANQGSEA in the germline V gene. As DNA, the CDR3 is TGCAGCGTCGCGCACAGGGGAGACGAGCAGTACTTC. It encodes CSVAHRGDEQYF.

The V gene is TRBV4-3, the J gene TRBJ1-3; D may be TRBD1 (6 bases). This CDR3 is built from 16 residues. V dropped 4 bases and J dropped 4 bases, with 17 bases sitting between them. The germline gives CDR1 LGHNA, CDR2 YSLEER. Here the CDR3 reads CASSRTIQGTGNTIYF. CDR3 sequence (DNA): TGCGCCAGCAGCCGCACAATACAGGGAACAGGAAACACCATATATTTT.

CDR3 sequence: CASSLEHRGRLEQFF. The CDR3 bases are TGCGCCAGCAGCCTCGAACACCGGGGCCGGCTTGAGCAGTTCTTC. The chain employs TRBV5-1 and TRBJ2-1; D is tentatively TRBD1 or TRBD2 (5 bases each). Trimming cost V 4 bases and J 9 bases, with 20 bases left between them. Germline lookup yields CDR1 SGHRS and CDR2 YFSETQ. The length of the CDR3 is 15 residues.

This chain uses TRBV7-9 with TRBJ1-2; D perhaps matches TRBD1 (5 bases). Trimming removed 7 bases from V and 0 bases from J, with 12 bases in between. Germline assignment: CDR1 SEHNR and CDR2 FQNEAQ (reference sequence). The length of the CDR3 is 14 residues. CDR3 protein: CASTFQGSNYGYTF. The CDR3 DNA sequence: TGTGCCAGCACCTTCCAGGGATCTAACTATGGCTACACCTTC. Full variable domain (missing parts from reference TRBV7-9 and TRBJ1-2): DTGVSQNPRHKITKRGQNVTFRCDPISEHNRLYWYRQTLGQGPEFLTYFQNEAQLEKSRLLSDRFSAERPKGSFSTLEIQRTEQGDSAMYLCASTFQGSNYGYTFGSGTRLTVV.